This T cell receptor (beta chain) derives from a study of blood T cell repertoires in COVID-19. This CDR3 has 15 amino acids. The germline CDR1 and CDR2 sequences are SGHRS and YFSETQ. The junction had 9 bases not matched to a gene; V was cut back by 4 bases and J by 5 bases. This table comes from immunoSEQ multiplex PCR, and its TCRdb copy is limited to in-frame clones, with some not included. This table holds about 64,000 clones, 90% found once. V usage is TRBV5-1 and J usage is TRBJ2-5; TRBD1 agrees at 9 bases. Sequencing was performed on peripheral blood. The clonotype was recovered from a woman aged 80 or older with active COVID-19. The CDR3 DNA reads TGCGCCAGCAGCCCTGCCTTGACAGGGGGGGAGACCCAGTACTTC. Translation gives CASSPALTGGETQYF.